This entry describes one T cell receptor (beta chain). Its specific antigen is unknown. No base qualities exist here, and no much larger clone lies one base off it. Including cysteine and phenylalanine, the CDR3 has 13 amino acids. The CDR3 DNA has 39 bases and is translated from base 1. The germline V gene specifies SGHVS as CDR1 and FNYEAQ as CDR2. A distance of 7 bases separates the germline ends of V and J, which lose 0 bases and 8 bases respectively. TCR CDR3 regions were amplified from genomic DNA by multiplex PCR using the deep immunoSEQ assay. Genomic DNA extracted from each cell subset was distributed evenly over all wells of several immunoSEQ 96-well plates, and each plate served as one replicate. For sorted subsets, each replicate PCR was loaded with around 200 ng genomic DNA, equivalent to 30,000 or so T cell genomes. The purified libraries were quantified using a Qubit 3.0 fluorometer, sized with a Bioanalyzer 2100, and then quantified again using the KAPA Library Quantification kit. Each immunoSEQ 96-well plate was sequenced on its own single-read 150-cycle Illumina NextSeq 550 flow cell. Concerning the study's data processing: The immunoSEQ output contained only junctional sequences without quality scores, so filtering could not match that applied to full-length reads. To assign V/J genes and CDR3, sequences were annotated against IMGT germline references using PyIR, a Python wrapper for IgBLAST v1.9. Reads with weak V/J assignments (E-value above 1e-6), missing CDR3, stop codons, out-of-frame junctions, or ambiguous translated residues were removed. V3J clonotypes were defined as sequences sharing an identical inferred V gene, J gene, and CDR3 amino acid sequence. The percentage overlap between two repertoires was calculated by dividing the number of shared unique clonotypes by the size of the smaller repertoire. Richness of each repertoire was evaluated using RTK rarefaction, the Chao1 estimator, and Recon v2.1 estimates of unobserved clonotypes. OLGA was used to compute generation probabilities for all TCRbeta clonotypes that the gDNA method yielded from four donors. The immuneACCESS repertoire file appears here via TCRdb, limited to in-frame rearrangements. These files lack a portion of the clones; in checked studies, under half of the deficit traces to unresolved V genes, and the cause of the others is not known. V and J calls and clone size are copied from that table; D and trimming were computed from the DNA. For this sample there are 100,000 or so clones; more than 65% appear just once. Jointly, the top ten make up roughly 23% of the sample.

The data stem from a study of shared clonotypes between healthy human individuals (dated by TCRdb to 2019 to 2021). Regarding the complete study: A couple of women and a few men aged 18 to 49 years were included in the cohort. For each donor, CD4 naive and CD4 memory were each run on three plates, CD8 naive on two plates, and CD8 memory on one plate. Blood TCR repertoires of several healthy adults were deeply sequenced to estimate repertoire size and the extent of clonotype sharing between individuals. To increase sequencing depth and limit assay-specific biases, different laboratories used diverse techniques to prepare libraries and sequence TCR repertoires. Between about 0.85 and 8.9 billion PBMCs per donor were obtained by leukapheresis.

The donors were healthy, HIV-negative adults with no recently reported acute infections or vaccinations. Every donor was a Caucasian adult residing in Nashville, Tennessee, USA. CD8 memory samples combined magnetically selected CD45RO+ cells with CCR7-negative CD45RA+ effector memory (TemRA) cells. Blood was collected by leukapheresis, and PBMCs were isolated by Ficoll-Histopaque density gradient centrifugation and then cryopreserved in liquid nitrogen vapor phase. Analytical flow cytometry was used to check the purity and quantity of each magnetically sorted T cell population. Genomic DNA was isolated from every sorted fraction and measured by UV absorbance on a Nanodrop 2000c. Overall study results and their limits: Incomplete sequencing was indicated by rarefaction of sorted-subset datasets, despite the large sequencing depth. Only blood was sampled, and tissue TCR repertoires likely differ from those in blood. Roughly 5% of naive CD4, 3.5% of naive CD8, roughly 2.4% of memory CD4, and 0.4% of memory CD8 clonotypes were shared across a few donors. Higher generation probabilities were observed for clonotypes shared by all four sorted-subset donors than for non-shared clonotypes. Because the study included a small number of donors, the genetic and exposure-history diversity represented was limited. Larger estimated clonotype richness was generally found for naive subsets than for memory subsets. Based on pairwise subsampling, the degree of clonotype sharing among donors was expected to be affected by sequencing depth.

The receptor comes from a woman between 25 and 40 years old in good health. The receptor chain draws on TRBV7-6 and TRBJ1-4, with the identity of the D gene unclear. The source material was memory CD8+ T cells sorted from blood. The sample's cell subset or site label is to be understood as: CD45RO+ cells pooled with CCR7-negative TemRA cells. The CDR3 is CASSLAVWEKLFF. The DNA is as follows: TGTGCCAGCAGCTTAGCTGTTTGGGAAAAACTGTTTTTT.